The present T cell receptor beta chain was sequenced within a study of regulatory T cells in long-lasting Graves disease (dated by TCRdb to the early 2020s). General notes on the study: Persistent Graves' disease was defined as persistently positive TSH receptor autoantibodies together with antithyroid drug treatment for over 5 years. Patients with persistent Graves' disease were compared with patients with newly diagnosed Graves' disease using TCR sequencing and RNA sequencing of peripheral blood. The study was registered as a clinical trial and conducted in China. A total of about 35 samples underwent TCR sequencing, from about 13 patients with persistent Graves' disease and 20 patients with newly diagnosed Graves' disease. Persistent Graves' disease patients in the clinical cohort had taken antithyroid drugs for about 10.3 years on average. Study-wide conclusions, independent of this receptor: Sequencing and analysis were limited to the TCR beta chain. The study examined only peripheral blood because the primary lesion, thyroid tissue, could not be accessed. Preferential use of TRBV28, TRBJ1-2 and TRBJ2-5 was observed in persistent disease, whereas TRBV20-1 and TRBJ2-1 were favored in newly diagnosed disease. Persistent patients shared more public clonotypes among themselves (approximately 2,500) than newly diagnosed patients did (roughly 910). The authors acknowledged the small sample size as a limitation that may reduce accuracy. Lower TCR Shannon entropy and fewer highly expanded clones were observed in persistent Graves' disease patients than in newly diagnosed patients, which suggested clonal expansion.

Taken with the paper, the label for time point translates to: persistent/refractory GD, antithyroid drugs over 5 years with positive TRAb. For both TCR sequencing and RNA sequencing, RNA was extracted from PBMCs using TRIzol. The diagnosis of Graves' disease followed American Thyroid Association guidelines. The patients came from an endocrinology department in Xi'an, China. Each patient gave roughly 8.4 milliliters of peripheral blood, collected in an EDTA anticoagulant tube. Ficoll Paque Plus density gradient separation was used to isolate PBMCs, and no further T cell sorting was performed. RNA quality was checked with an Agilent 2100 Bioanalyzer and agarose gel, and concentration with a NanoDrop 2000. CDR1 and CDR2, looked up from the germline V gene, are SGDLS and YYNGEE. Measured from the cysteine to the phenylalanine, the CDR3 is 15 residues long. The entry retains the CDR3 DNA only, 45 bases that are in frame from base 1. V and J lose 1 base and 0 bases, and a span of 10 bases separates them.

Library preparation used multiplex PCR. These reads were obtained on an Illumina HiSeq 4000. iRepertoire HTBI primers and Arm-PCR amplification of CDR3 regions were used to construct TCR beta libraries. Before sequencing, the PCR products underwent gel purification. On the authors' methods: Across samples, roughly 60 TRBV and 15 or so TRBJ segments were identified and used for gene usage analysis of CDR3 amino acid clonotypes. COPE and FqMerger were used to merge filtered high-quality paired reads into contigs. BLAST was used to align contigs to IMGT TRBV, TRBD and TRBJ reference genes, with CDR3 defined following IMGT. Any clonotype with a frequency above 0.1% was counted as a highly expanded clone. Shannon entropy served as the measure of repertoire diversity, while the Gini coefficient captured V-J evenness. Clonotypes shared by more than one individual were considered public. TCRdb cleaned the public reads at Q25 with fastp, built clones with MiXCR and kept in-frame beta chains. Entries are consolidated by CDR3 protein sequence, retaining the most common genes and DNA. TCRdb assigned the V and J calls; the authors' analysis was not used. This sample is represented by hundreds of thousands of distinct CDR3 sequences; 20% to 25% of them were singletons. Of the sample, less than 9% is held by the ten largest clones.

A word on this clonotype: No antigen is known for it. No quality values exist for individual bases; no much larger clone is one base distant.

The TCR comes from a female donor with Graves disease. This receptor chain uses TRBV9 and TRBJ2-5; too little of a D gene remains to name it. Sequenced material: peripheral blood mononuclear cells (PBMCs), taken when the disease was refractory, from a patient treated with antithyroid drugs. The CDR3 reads CASSVIGDHQETQYF. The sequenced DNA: TGTGCCAGCAGCGTAATAGGCGACCACCAAGAGACCCAGTACTTC. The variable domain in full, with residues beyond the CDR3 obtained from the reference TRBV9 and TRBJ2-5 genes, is DSGVTQTPKHLITATGQRVTLRCSPRSGDLSVYWYQQSLDQGLQFLIQYYNGEERAKGNILERFSAQQFPDLHSELNLSSLELGDSALYFCASSVIGDHQETQYFGPGTRLLVL.